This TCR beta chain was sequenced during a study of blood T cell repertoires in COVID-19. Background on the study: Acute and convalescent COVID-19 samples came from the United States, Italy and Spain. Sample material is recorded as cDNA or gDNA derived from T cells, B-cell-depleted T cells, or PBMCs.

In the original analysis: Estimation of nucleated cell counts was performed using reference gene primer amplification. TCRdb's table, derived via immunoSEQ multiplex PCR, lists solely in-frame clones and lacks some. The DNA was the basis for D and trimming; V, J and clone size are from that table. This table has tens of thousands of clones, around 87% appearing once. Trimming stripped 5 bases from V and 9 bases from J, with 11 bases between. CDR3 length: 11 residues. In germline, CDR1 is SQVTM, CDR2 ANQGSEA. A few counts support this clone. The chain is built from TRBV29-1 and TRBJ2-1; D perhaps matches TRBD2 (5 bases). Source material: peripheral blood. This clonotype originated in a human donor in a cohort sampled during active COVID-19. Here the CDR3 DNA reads TGCAGCGTTAGTGGGAGTGGTGAGCAGTTCTTC. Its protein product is CSVSGSGEQFF.